The 26 T cell receptor beta chains below all came from one sample that was sequenced in a study of cytomegalovirus exposure and HLA in healthy donors. Researchers ran the PCR with 60 Vbeta and 13 Jbeta primers. Libraries were prepared by immunoSEQ multiplex PCR; TCRdb keeps only in-frame clonotypes and omits some of them. The data hold around 170,000 clones, with over 70% observed a single time. What was sequenced was PBMCs. The source of these receptors is a woman aged 18-29 years in good health and CMV-seronegative.

CDR3 sequence (DNA): TGTGCCACCAGCGGCAGGGTAAACTATGGCTACACCTTC. It yields the protein CATSGRVNYGYTF. The chain employs TRBV15 and TRBJ1-2; weak D call: TRBD1 (5 bases). V gave up 5 bases and J gave up 2 bases, with 9 bases separating them. Germline V gene lookup returns CDR1 LNHNV and CDR2 YYDKDF (reference sequence). CDR3 size: 13 residues.

V and J are TRBV21-1 and TRBJ2-7; TRBD2, the table's D call, lacks a check against the DNA. TRBV21-1 is tagged as a pseudogene. The CDR3 spans 13 residues. The CDR3 DNA reads as TGTGCCAGCAGGCCCCCCACCGCGGACGAGCAGTACTTC. Residues: CASRPPTADEQYF.

The table lists this clone with a count of one. The genes are TRBV6-1 and TRBJ1-5, with 8 bases that match TRBD1. Germline-derived CDR1 and CDR2 are MNHNS and SASEGT. Unmatched junction bases numbered 4, after V lost 0 bases and J lost 6 bases. This CDR3 contains 15 residues. The CDR3 spells CASSEASGGRQPQHF. The CDR3 DNA reads as TGTGCCAGCAGTGAAGCGTCAGGGGGCCGTCAGCCCCAGCATTTT.

This chain joins TRBV6-5 and TRBJ2-1; no definite D call. The CDR3 spans 16 residues. Germline-derived CDR1 and CDR2 are MNHEY and SVGAGI. V lost 2 bases and J lost 5, with 16 bases in between. The CDR3 reads CASSYPNSFPNNEQFF. In DNA, the CDR3 is TGTGCCAGCAGTTACCCCAACTCCTTCCCTAACAATGAGCAGTTCTTC.

V is TRBV7-9 and J is TRBJ1-4; 9 positions agree with TRBD1. The CDR3 has 15 residues. The germline V gene encodes CDR1 SEHNR and CDR2 FQNEAQ (reference sequence). Unmatched junction bases numbered 9, after V lost 7 bases and J lost 6 bases. In DNA, the CDR3 is TGTGCCAGCACCTCGCAACAGGGGGCTTATGAAAAACTGTTTTTT. This sequence encodes CASTSQQGAYEKLFF.

This chain joins TRBV29-1 and TRBJ1-2; possible D gene TRBD1, 5 bases. The germline gives CDR1 SQVTM, CDR2 ANQGSEA. Trimming shortened V by 6 bases and J by 4 bases, and 12 bases separated the two germline ends. CDR3 size: 12 residues. This CDR3 is CSVGALIYGYTF. The CDR3 DNA sequence: TGCAGCGTAGGGGCTCTAATCTATGGCTACACCTTC.

The V and J genes are TRBV12-5 and TRBJ1-5; TRBD1 aligns across 11 bases. Germline V gene lookup returns CDR1 LGHNT and CDR2 FRNRAP. CDR3 length: 15 residues. Trimming cost V 6 bases and J 4 bases; bases outside gene matches: 5. The CDR3: CASGTGTGGNQPQHF. The CDR3 region has the DNA TGTGCTAGTGGGACCGGGACAGGGGGAAATCAGCCCCAGCATTTT.

This clone was seen a single time. CDR3 nucleotides: TGCGCCAGCAGCTTGGTGGACAGGAGCTACGAGCAGTACTTC. Translated, it gives CASSLVDRSYEQYF. The rearrangement uses TRBV5-1 and TRBJ2-7; 7 bases agree with TRBD1. This CDR3 has 14 residues. The germline V gene encodes CDR1 SGHRS and CDR2 YFSETQ. The junction had 3 bases not matched to a gene; V was cut back by 0 bases and J by 3 bases.

The chain employs TRBV7-9 and TRBJ1-1, with D perhaps matching TRBD1 (5 bases). Germline V gene lookup returns CDR1 SEHNR and CDR2 FQNEAQ (reference sequence). The CDR3 consists of 13 residues. The ends were cut back, 4 bases at V and 4 bases at J, with 10 bases in the middle. The CDR3 bases are TGTGCCAGCAGCTCGGAGGGGACCACTGAAGCTTTCTTT. This encodes CASSSEGTTEAFF.

J is TRBJ1-5 and V is TRBV19; maybe TRBD1 (5 bases). Trimming left V 7 bases short and J 3 bases short, with 19 bases between. The germline gives CDR1 LNHDA, CDR2 SQIVND (reference sequence). The CDR3 has 16 amino acids. The CDR3 here is CASNPPGRTLNQPQHF. CDR3 DNA sequence: TGTGCCAGTAACCCCCCAGGGCGAACCCTCAATCAGCCCCAGCATTTT.

The chain joins TRBV18 to TRBJ1-1; D gene ambiguous. This CDR3 region has 14 residues. V was pared by 2 bases and J by 1 base, with 8 bases between. Per germline, CDR1 KGHSH and CDR2 LQKENI. For the CDR3, the DNA is TGTGCCAGCTCACCAAGTGTGAGGAACACTGAAGCTTTCTTT. As protein: CASSPSVRNTEAFF.

This clone was seen only a few times. Written as DNA, the CDR3 is TGTGCCAGCAGTCCAGGGGGCGCCGGCAATCAGCCCCAGCATTTT. Translating gives CASSPGGAGNQPQHF. The V gene is TRBV28, the J gene TRBJ1-5; 8 bases fit TRBD1. Per germline, CDR1 MDHEN and CDR2 SYDVKM. With 5 bases clipped from V and 2 bases from J, the junction kept 5 bases outside the gene matches. This CDR3 is built from 15 residues.

The chain couples TRBV27 to TRBJ1-5, with TRBD1 identical over 7 bases. Germline CDR1 MNHEY, CDR2 SMNVEV (reference sequence). With V trimmed by 5 bases and J by 0 bases, 4 bases remained unmatched. There are 15 residues in the CDR3. CDR3 coding DNA: TGTGCCAGCAGTCCCCAGGGGGTTAGCAATCAGCCCCAGCATTTT. Protein: CASSPQGVSNQPQHF.

V is TRBV28 and J is TRBJ2-7; 7 bases are shared with TRBD1. CDR1 and CDR2 (germline): MDHEN, SYDVKM. The CDR3 covers 15 residues. Trimming removed 5 bases from V and 5 bases from J; junction bases left unmatched: 12. The CDR3 reads CASSPPGRGRNEQYF. The CDR3 DNA reads as TGTGCCAGCAGTCCTCCTGGCAGGGGGAGAAACGAGCAGTACTTC.

Here the CDR3 reads CVRSFSGNQPQHF. The CDR3 DNA reads TGTGTCAGAAGCTTTTCAGGAAATCAGCCCCAGCATTTT. This rearrangement joins TRBV7-5 to TRBJ1-5; the D call TRBD1 from the table was never checked on the DNA. TRBV7-5 is annotated as a pseudogene. The CDR3 runs to 13 residues.

This clone was counted a single time. The chain joins TRBV19 to TRBJ2-7, with 8 bases lining up with TRBD1. The CDR3 covers 12 residues. V lost 8 bases, J lost 6 bases, and 6 bases stayed unmatched. CDR1 is LNHDA and CDR2 is SQIVND in the germline V gene (reference sequence). The CDR3 sequence is CASGQGASEQYF. The CDR3, as DNA: TGTGCCAGTGGTCAGGGGGCGAGCGAGCAGTACTTC.

This chain uses TRBV7-2 with TRBJ1-5; D possibly corresponds to TRBD1 (6 bases). Germline V gene lookup returns CDR1 SGHTA and CDR2 FQGNSA. V was trimmed by 4 bases and J by 5 bases, leaving 9 bases between them. The CDR3 sequence is 13 residues long. The CDR3 spells CASSSDRHQPQHF. CDR3 nucleotides: TGTGCCAGCAGCTCAGACAGGCATCAGCCCCAGCATTTT.

This chain uses TRBV6-1 with TRBJ2-2; possible D gene TRBD1, 6 bases. V was pared by 10 bases and J by 4 bases, with 13 bases between. The length of the CDR3 is 13 residues. Germline V gene sequence: CDR1 MNHNS, CDR2 SASEGT. The CDR3 DNA follows: TGTGCCACGAACCAGGGGATCACCGGGGAGCTGTTTTTT. It encodes CATNQGITGELFF.

The DNA for the CDR3 is TGCGCCAGCAGCAATGCGCTAGCGGGGGTAGGGACCCAGTACTTC. Encoded protein: CASSNALAGVGTQYF. The chain combines TRBV5-1 with TRBJ2-5, with 10 bases identical to TRBD2. Per the germline V gene, CDR1 is SGHRS and CDR2 is YFSETQ. V lost 4 bases and J lost 7; bases outside the gene matches: 10. The CDR3 is 15 residues long. The full variable domain, rest sourced from reference TRBV5-1 and TRBJ2-5, is KAGVTQTPRYLIKTRGQQVTLSCSPISGHRSVSWYQQTPGQGLQFLFEYFSETQRNKGNFPGRFSGRQFSNSRSEMNVSTLELGDSALYLCASSNALAGVGTQYFGPGTRLLVL.

In this sample, this clone turned up once. V is TRBV19 and J is TRBJ1-1; D gene uncertain. V gave up 3 bases and J gave up 1 base, with 9 bases separating them. Germline V gene lookup returns CDR1 LNHDA and CDR2 SQIVND (reference sequence). The CDR3 loop spans 14 amino acids. CDR3 residues: CASSIGEGNTEAFF. CDR3 DNA: TGTGCCAGTAGTATTGGGGAGGGGAACACTGAAGCTTTCTTT.

V and J are TRBV2 and TRBJ1-2, with a tentative D call TRBD1 (6 bases). The CDR3 has 14 amino acids. V was trimmed by 5 bases and J by 5 bases, leaving 15 bases between them. Germline V gene data show CDR1 as SNHLY and CDR2 as FYNNEI. CDR3 coding DNA: TGTGCCAGCAGTTCCCTAGGGGGAAAGTATGGCTACACCTTC. Translation: CASSSLGGKYGYTF.

The chain has TRBV9 and TRBJ1-3, with D unresolved. CDR1 and CDR2 (germline): SGDLS, YYNGEE. The ends were cut back, 0 bases at V and 0 bases at J, with 7 bases in the middle. The CDR3 has 15 amino acids. The DNA for the CDR3 is TGTGCCAGCAGCGTAGTTGAGGGCTCTGGAAACACCATATATTTT. As protein: CASSVVEGSGNTIYF.

The V gene is TRBV18, the J gene TRBJ2-3, with D maybe TRBD2 (6 bases). The V end lost 8 bases, the J end lost 2 bases, and 20 bases lay between the germline ends. CDR3 length equals 16 residues. Germline CDR1 is KGHSH and CDR2 is LQKENI. The CDR3 protein is CASAGFASANTDTQYF. CDR3 coding DNA: TGTGCCAGCGCAGGGTTTGCTAGCGCAAACACAGATACGCAGTATTTT.

The chain has TRBV7-3 and TRBJ2-3; 15 nucleotides line up with TRBD2. The germline CDR1 and CDR2 sequences are SGHTA and FQGTGA. V was pared by 4 bases and J by 1 base, with 6 bases of the junction left unmatched. The CDR3 is made up of 18 amino acids. CDR3 sequence: CASSSGLAGGQGTDTQYF. The CDR3 coding sequence is TGTGCCAGCAGCTCAGGACTAGCGGGGGGGCAGGGCACAGATACGCAGTATTTT.

DNA for the CDR3: TGTGCCATCAGTGGTTCCAGACTCTATGGCTACACCTTC. Its protein product is CAISGSRLYGYTF. V gene TRBV10-3 combines with J gene TRBJ1-2; D unresolved. With 4 bases removed from V and 4 bases from J, the gap between germline ends came to 10 bases. The CDR3 consists of 13 residues. Germline V CDR1 and CDR2: ENHRY, SYGVKD.

The chain combines TRBV2 with TRBJ1-2; D remains ambiguous. Germline loops: CDR1 SNHLY, CDR2 FYNNEI. The CDR3 length is 13 residues. V lost 6 bases and J lost 7, with 15 bases in between. The CDR3 region has the DNA TGTGCCAGCAGGGAGGTCCGGCTCGGTGGCTACACCTTC. Translating gives CASREVRLGGYTF.